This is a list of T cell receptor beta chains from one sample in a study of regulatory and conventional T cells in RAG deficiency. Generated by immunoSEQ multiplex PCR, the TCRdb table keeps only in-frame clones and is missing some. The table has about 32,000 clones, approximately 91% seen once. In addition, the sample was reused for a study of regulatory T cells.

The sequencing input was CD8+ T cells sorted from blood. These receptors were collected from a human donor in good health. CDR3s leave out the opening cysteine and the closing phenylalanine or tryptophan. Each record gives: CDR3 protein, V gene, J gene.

CDR3: ASSLNLPEDEQF
V: TRBV5-1
J: TRBJ2-1

CDR3: ASSFRQASTDTQY
V: TRBV5-1
J: TRBJ2-3

CDR3: ASSSQLQETQY
V: TRBV7-7
J: TRBJ2-5

CDR3: ASSLVMLDKNTEAF
V: TRBV5-1
J: TRBJ1-1

CDR3: ASRQGNYGYT
V: TRBV19
J: TRBJ1-2

CDR3: ASSMGLGTEAF
V: TRBV9
J: TRBJ1-1

CDR3: ASSGDSPYQPQH
V: TRBV6-1
J: TRBJ1-5

CDR3: ASSLVLDFEGGNNGYT
V: TRBV28
J: TRBJ1-2

CDR3: ASSFGRTSTDTQY
V: TRBV27
J: TRBJ2-3

CDR3: ASSPTSRHKNTEAF
V: TRBV5-4
J: TRBJ1-1

CDR3: ASSPAGLGNEQY
V: TRBV2
J: TRBJ2-7

CDR3: ASSFGTGHYGYT
V: TRBV7-2
J: TRBJ1-2

CDR3: ASGSHSYEQY
V: TRBV7-9
J: TRBJ2-7

CDR3: ASRSGGREKLF
V: TRBV28
J: TRBJ1-4

CDR3: AWSLQINTEAF
V: TRBV30
J: TRBJ1-1

CDR3: ASSEERGSTDTQY
V: TRBV2
J: TRBJ2-3

CDR3: ASSKDRAGGQPQH
V: TRBV19
J: TRBJ1-5

CDR3: ASSMLGGAWNTEAF
V: TRBV19
J: TRBJ1-1

CDR3: ASSILRENYGYT
V: TRBV19
J: TRBJ1-2

CDR3: ASSGPRGRQPQH
V: TRBV6-1
J: TRBJ1-5

CDR3: ASSSGQLYNEQF
V: TRBV25-1
J: TRBJ2-1

CDR3: ASSIRGDRSYGYT
V: TRBV19
J: TRBJ1-2

CDR3: ASSLRPSATDTQY
V: TRBV7-3
J: TRBJ2-3

CDR3: ASSSAGQPNQPQH
V: TRBV6-5
J: TRBJ1-5

CDR3: ASSLVTGLAGDEQF
V: TRBV7-3
J: TRBJ2-1

CDR3: AWRSRQDTEAF
V: TRBV30
J: TRBJ1-1

CDR3: ASSETGLAAAYNEQF
V: TRBV5-1
J: TRBJ2-1

CDR3: ASSFSDNYGYT
V: TRBV27
J: TRBJ1-2

CDR3: ASSAGLAGSYNEQF
V: TRBV5-1
J: TRBJ2-1

CDR3: SALFGGPEFTDTQY
V: TRBV29-1
J: TRBJ2-3

CDR3: ASSLATGLNYGYT
V: TRBV7-9
J: TRBJ1-2

CDR3: ASSLSGTRIGQH
V: TRBV19
J: TRBJ1-5

CDR3: ASSQLTSGRDEQY
V: TRBV4-1
J: -

CDR3: AISSGGPSEQY
V: TRBV10-3
J: TRBJ2-7

CDR3: ASSLVAFAGVNSPLH
V: TRBV7-8
J: TRBJ1-6

CDR3: ASSSGTGIAKNIQY
V: TRBV28
J: TRBJ2-4

CDR3: AWSSQGGRGLNIQY
V: TRBV30
J: TRBJ2-4

CDR3: ASSWGTVTSYPEQF
V: TRBV5-1
J: TRBJ2-1

CDR3: ASSDSAQVGNNEQF
V: TRBV6-1
J: TRBJ2-1

CDR3: ASSPPGVSTDTQY
V: TRBV7-9
J: TRBJ2-3

CDR3: ASSLLGYEQY
V: TRBV7-9
J: TRBJ2-7

CDR3: ASNPRGSGANVLT
V: TRBV27
J: TRBJ2-6

CDR3: ASSLAQGTLSGELF
V: TRBV7-9
J: TRBJ2-2

CDR3: ASSIAGGQFNEQY
V: TRBV19
J: TRBJ2-7

CDR3: ASSRTATAYEQY
V: TRBV5-4
J: TRBJ2-7

CDR3: ASSRTGYNSPLH
V: TRBV5-6
J: TRBJ1-6

CDR3: ASSLDPTPGYEQF
V: TRBV5-5
J: TRBJ2-1

CDR3: ASSRDNYDYT
V: TRBV11-1
J: TRBJ1-2

CDR3: SVVGGAFTDTQY
V: TRBV29-1
J: TRBJ2-3

CDR3: ASSLMGGSTDTQY
V: TRBV11-1
J: TRBJ2-3

CDR3: ASGIPPRGNSNQPQH
V: TRBV12-5
J: TRBJ1-5

CDR3: ASWGQPNTEAF
V: TRBV10-2
J: TRBJ1-1

CDR3: ASTPGGFDYGYT
V: TRBV5-4
J: TRBJ1-2

CDR3: ASSLKPALSGNTIY
V: TRBV7-2
J: TRBJ1-3

CDR3: ASSGGGNTEAF
V: TRBV7-3
J: TRBJ1-1

CDR3: ASSLSPGPAAGELF
V: TRBV27
J: TRBJ2-2

CDR3: ASSYRTGGVSGELF
V: TRBV27
J: TRBJ2-2

CDR3: ASSQSVGTANTEAF
V: TRBV16
J: TRBJ1-1

CDR3: ASSLEGLAGLNEQF
V: TRBV5-6
J: TRBJ2-1